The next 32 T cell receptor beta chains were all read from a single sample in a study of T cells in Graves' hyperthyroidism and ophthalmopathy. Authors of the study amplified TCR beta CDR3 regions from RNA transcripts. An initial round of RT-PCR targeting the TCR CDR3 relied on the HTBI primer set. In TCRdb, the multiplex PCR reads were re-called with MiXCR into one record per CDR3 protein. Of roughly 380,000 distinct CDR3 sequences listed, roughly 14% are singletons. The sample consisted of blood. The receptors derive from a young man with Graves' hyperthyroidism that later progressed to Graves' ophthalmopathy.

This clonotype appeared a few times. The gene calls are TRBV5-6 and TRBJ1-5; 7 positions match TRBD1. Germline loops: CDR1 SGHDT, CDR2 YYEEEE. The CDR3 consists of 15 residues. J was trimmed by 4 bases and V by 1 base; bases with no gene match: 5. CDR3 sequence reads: CASSLTAQGNQPQHF. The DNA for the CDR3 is TGTGCCAGCAGCTTGACCGCACAGGGGAATCAGCCCCAGCATTTT.

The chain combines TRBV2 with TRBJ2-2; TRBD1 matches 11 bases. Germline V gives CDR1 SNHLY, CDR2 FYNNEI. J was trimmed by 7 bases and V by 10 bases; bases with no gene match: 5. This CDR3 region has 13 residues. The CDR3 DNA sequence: TGTGCCACCAGGGACAGGGGGTTCGGGGAGCTGTTTTTT. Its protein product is CATRDRGFGELFF.

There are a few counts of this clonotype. The CDR3 sequence is CASSPRRVEKLFF. Written as DNA, the CDR3 is TGTGCCAGCTCACCACGGCGGGTAGAAAAACTGTTTTTT. The chain uses TRBV18 and TRBJ1-4; D uncertain. The V gene lost 1 base and the J gene lost 8 bases, with 8 bases spanning the gap. The CDR3 extends over 13 amino acids. Germline CDR1 is KGHSH and CDR2 is LQKENI.

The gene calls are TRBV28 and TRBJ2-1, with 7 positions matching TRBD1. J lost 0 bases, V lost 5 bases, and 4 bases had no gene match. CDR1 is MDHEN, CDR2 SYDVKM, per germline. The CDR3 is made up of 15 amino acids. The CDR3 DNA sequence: TGTGCCAGCAGTATGGGACAGAGCTCCTACAATGAGCAGTTCTTC. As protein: CASSMGQSSYNEQFF.

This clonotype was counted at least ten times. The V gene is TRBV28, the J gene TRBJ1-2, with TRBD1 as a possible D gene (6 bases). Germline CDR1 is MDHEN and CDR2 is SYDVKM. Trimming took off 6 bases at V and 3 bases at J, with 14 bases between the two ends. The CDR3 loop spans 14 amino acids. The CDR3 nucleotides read TGTGCCAGCAGGCCCCCGGGGGCTGACTATGGCTACACCTTC. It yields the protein CASRPPGADYGYTF.

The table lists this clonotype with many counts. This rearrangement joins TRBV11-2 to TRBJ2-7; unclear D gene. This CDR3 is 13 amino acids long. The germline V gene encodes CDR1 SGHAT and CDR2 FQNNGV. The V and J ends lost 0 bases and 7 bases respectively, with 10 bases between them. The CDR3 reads CASSLEPGREQYF. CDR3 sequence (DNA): TGTGCCAGCAGCTTAGAGCCGGGTAGGGAGCAGTACTTC.

CDR3 DNA: TGTGCCAGCAGTTTAAAGTATAGGCTAGCGGCATTGGACGAGCAGTACTTC. It yields the protein CASSLKYRLAALDEQYF. The J gene is TRBJ2-7, the V gene TRBV28, with 7 bases matching TRBD2. The CDR3 has 17 residues. Germline CDR1 MDHEN, CDR2 SYDVKM. Unmatched junction bases numbered 15, after V lost 2 bases and J lost 5 bases.

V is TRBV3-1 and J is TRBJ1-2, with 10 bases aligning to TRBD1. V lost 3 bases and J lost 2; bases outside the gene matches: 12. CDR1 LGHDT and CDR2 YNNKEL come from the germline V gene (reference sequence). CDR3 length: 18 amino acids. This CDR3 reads CASSHSTLRDRGNYGYTF. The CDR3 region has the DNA TGTGCCAGCAGCCACTCCACGCTCCGGGACAGGGGAAACTATGGCTACACCTTC.

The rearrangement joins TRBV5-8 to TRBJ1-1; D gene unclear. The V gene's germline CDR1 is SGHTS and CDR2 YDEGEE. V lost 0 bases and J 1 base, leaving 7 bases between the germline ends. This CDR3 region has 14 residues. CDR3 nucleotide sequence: TGTGCCAGCAGCTTGGATCCAAAGAACACTGAAGCTTTCTTT. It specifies CASSLDPKNTEAFF.

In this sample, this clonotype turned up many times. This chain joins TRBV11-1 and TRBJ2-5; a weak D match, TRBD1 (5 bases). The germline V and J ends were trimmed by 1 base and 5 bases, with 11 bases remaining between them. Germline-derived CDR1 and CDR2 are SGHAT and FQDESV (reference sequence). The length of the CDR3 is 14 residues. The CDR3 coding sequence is TGTGCCAGCAGCTTAGGGCAGAAGGGGGAGACCCAGTACTTC. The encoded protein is CASSLGQKGETQYF.

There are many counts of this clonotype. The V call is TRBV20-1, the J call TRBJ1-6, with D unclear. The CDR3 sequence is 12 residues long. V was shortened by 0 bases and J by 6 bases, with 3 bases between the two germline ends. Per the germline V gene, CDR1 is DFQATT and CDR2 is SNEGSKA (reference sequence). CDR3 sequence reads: CSAREGNSPLHF. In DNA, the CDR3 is TGCAGTGCTAGAGAGGGTAATTCACCCCTCCACTTT.

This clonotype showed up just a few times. The CDR3: CSVGLGETQYF. Here the CDR3 DNA reads TGCAGCGTTGGACTAGGGGAGACCCAGTACTTC. The V and J genes are TRBV29-1 and TRBJ2-5; tentative D call: TRBD2 (6 bases). The CDR3 length is 11 residues. CDR1 is SQVTM and CDR2 is ANQGSEA in the germline V gene. V was clipped by 4 bases and J by 5 bases, with 8 bases between them.

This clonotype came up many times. CDR3 bases: TGTGCCACCCGGGGGACATATGATAGTCCAGATACGCAGTATTTT. Amino acids: CATRGTYDSPDTQYF. The chain combines TRBV24-1 with TRBJ2-3; D is tentatively TRBD1 or TRBD2 (6 bases each). Germline assignment: CDR1 KGHDR and CDR2 SFDVKD. The CDR3 is 15 amino acids. V was cut by 9 bases and J by 4 bases, with 19 bases left in between.

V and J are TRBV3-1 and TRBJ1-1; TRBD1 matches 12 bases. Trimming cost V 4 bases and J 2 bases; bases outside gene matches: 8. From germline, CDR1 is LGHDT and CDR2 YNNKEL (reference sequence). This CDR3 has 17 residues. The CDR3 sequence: CASSPRGQGAFNTEAFF. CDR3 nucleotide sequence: TGTGCCAGCAGCCCGCGGGGACAGGGGGCCTTTAACACTGAAGCTTTCTTT.

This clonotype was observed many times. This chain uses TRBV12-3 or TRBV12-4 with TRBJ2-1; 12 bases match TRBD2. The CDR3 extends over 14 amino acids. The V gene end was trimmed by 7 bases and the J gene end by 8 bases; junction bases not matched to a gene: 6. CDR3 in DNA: TGTGCCAGCAATCTACTAGCGGGGGGCGATGAGCAGTTCTTC. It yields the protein CASNLLAGGDEQFF.

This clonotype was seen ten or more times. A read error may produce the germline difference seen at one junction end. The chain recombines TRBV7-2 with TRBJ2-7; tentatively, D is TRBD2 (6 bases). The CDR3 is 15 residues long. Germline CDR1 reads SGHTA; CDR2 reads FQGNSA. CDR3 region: CASSYPGLEIYDQYF. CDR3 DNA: TGTGCCAGCAGCTATCCGGGACTGGAAATATACGATCAGTACTTC.

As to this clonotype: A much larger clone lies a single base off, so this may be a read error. The CDR3 nucleotides read TGTGCCAGCAGTAGGGGGTCGAACACCGGGGAGCTGTTTTTT. Translation: CASSRGSNTGELFF. The chain combines TRBV7-3 with TRBJ2-2; possible D gene TRBD1, 6 bases. Germline V gene data show CDR1 as SGHTA and CDR2 as FQGTGA. Trimming pared 6 bases from V and 0 bases from J, leaving 8 bases between. The CDR3 extends over 14 amino acids. The variable domain in full, completed from reference TRBV7-3 and TRBJ2-2, reads GAGVSQTPSNKVTEKGKYVELRCDPISGHTALYWYRQSLGQGPEFLIYFQGTGAADDSGLPNDRFFAVRPEGSVSTLKIQRTERGDSAVYLCASSRGSNTGELFFGEGSRLTVL.

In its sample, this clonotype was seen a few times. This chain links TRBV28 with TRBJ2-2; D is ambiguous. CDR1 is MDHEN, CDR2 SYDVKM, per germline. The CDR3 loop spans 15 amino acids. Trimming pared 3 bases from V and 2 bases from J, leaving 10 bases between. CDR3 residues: CASSLGTLNTGELFF. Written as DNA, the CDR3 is TGTGCCAGCAGTTTGGGCACCCTTAACACCGGGGAGCTGTTTTTT.

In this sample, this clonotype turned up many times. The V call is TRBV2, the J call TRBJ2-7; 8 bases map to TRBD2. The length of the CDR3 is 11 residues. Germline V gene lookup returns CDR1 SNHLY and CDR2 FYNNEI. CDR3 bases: TGTGCAGCCCGGGAGGGGTACGAGCAGTACTTC. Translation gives CAAREGYEQYF.

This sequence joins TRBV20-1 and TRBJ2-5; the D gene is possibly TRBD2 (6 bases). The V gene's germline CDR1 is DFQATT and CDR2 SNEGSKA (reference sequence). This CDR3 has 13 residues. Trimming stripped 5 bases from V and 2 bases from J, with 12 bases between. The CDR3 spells CSAGPGTQETQYF. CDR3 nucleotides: TGCAGTGCTGGTCCTGGGACTCAAGAGACCCAGTACTTC.

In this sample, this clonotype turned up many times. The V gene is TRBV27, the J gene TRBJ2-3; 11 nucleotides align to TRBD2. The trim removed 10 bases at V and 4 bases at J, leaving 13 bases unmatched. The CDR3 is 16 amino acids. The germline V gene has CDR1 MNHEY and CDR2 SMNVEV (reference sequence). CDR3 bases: TGTGCCACCAAGTTGAATAGCGGGGGGGCGGCAGATACGCAGTATTTT. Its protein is CATKLNSGGAADTQYF.

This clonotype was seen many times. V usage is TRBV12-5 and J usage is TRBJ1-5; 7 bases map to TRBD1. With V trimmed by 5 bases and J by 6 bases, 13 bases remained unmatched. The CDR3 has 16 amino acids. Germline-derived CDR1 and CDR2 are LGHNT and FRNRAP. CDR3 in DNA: TGTGCTAGTGGTCCCTCTGACAGGGAAGTTCGTCAGCCCCAGCATTTT. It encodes CASGPSDREVRQPQHF.

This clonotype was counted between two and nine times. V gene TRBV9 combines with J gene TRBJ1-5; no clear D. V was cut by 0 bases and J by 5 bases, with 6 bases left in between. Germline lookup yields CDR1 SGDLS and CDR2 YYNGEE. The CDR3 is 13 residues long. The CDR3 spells CASSVDGYQPQHF. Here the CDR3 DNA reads TGTGCCAGCAGCGTAGATGGGTATCAGCCCCAGCATTTT.

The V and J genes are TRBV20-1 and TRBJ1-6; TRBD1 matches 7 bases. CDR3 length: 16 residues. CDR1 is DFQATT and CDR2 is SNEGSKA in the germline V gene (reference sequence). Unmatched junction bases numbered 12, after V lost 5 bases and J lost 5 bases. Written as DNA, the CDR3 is TGCAGTGCTCTAGGTGGCAGGGGGTCACATAATTCACCCCTCCACTTT. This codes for CSALGGRGSHNSPLHF.

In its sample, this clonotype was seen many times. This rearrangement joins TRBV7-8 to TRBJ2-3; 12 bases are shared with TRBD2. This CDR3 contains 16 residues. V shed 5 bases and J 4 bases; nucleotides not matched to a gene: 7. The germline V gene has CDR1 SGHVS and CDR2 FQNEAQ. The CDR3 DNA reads TGTGCCAGCAGCAGGCGACTAGCGGGGGAGGCAGATACGCAGTATTTT. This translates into CASSRRLAGEADTQYF.

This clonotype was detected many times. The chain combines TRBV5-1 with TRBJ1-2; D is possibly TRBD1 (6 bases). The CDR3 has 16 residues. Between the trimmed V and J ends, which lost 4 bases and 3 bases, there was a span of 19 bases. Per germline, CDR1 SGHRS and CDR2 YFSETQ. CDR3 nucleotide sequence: TGCGCCAGCAGCGCGCTCGCGGGGGCTATGGACTATGGCTACACCTTC. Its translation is CASSALAGAMDYGYTF.

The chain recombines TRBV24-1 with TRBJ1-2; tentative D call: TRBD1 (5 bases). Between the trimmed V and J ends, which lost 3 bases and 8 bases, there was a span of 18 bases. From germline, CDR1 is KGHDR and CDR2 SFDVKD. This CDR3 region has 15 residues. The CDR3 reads CATSDNGGSYFGYTF. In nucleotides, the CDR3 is TGTGCCACCAGTGATAATGGGGGGAGTTATTTCGGCTACACCTTC.

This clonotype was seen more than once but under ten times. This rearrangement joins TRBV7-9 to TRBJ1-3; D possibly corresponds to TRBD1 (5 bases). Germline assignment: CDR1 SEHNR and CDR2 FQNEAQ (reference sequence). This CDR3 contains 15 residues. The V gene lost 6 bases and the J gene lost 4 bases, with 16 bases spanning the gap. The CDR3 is CASSAPWTFGNTIYF. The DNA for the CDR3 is TGTGCCAGCAGTGCCCCCTGGACATTCGGAAACACCATATATTTT.

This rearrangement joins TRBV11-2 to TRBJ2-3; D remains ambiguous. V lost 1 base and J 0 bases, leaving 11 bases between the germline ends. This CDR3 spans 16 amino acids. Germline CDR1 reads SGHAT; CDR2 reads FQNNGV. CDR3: CASSLVVAASTDTQYF. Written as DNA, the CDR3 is TGTGCCAGCAGCTTAGTCGTCGCAGCTAGCACAGATACGCAGTATTTT.

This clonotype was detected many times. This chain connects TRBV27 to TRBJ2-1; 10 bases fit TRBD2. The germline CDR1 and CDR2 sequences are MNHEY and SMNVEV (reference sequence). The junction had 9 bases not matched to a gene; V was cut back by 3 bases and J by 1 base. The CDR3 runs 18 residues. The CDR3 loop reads CASSLASGGGLSYNEQFF. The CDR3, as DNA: TGTGCCAGCAGTTTGGCTAGCGGGGGTGGATTGTCCTACAATGAGCAGTTCTTC.

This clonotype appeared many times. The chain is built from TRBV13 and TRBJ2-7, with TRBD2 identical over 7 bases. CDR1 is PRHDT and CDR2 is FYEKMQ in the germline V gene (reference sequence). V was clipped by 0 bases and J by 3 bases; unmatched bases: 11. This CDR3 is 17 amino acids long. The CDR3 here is CASSLGPGGGRNYEQYF. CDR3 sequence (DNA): TGTGCCAGCAGCTTAGGCCCTGGGGGGGGTCGGAACTACGAGCAGTACTTC.

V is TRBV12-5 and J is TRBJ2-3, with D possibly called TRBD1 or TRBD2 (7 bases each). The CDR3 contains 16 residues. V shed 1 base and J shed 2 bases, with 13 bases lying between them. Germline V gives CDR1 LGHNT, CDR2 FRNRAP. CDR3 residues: CASGLGQGGVTDTQYF. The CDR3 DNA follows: TGTGCTAGTGGTTTGGGGCAGGGGGGGGTCACAGATACGCAGTATTTT.